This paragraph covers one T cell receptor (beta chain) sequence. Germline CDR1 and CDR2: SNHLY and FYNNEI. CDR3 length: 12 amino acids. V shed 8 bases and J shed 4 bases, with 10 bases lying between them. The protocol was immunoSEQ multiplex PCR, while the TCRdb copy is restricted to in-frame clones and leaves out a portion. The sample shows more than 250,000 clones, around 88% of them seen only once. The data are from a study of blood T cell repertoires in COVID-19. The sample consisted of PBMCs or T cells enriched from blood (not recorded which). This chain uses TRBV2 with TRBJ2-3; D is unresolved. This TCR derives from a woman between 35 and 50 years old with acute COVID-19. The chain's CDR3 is CASGIASDTQYF. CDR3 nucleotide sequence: TGTGCCAGCGGAATAGCATCAGATACGCAGTATTTT.